Following are 13 T cell receptor beta chains from one sample sequenced in a study of shared clonotypes between healthy human individuals (dated by TCRdb to the early 2020s). Preparation of the library involved the immunoSEQ multiplex PCR assay. TCRdb holds this immuneACCESS table with in-frame rearrangements only. Some clones are missing; in checked studies, unresolved V genes explain under half, and the rest has no known cause. In this sample the table shows 1.5 million to 2.5 million clones, roughly 95% of which occur a single time. 1% to 1.5% of the sample is held by the ten biggest clonotypes. CD8 naive samples were CD45RO-negative cells positively selected for CCR7, giving a CD45RA+CCR7+ population that excluded TemRA cells. The specimen was naive CD8+ T cells sorted from blood. The cell subset or site label for this specimen denotes: CD45RA+CCR7+. These receptors were obtained from a man aged 18 to 29 in good health.

CDR3 region: CASQGAGNTEAFF. CDR3 bases: TGCGCCAGCCAGGGGGCAGGGAACACTGAAGCTTTCTTT. The chain has TRBV4-1 and TRBJ1-1; 8 positions match TRBD1. Germline V gene lookup returns CDR1 MGHRA and CDR2 YSYEKL. Trimming removed 8 bases from V and 1 base from J; junction bases left unmatched: 3. This CDR3 region has 13 residues.

The rearrangement joins TRBV27 to TRBJ2-7; perhaps TRBD2 as D (5 bases). Germline CDR1 reads MNHEY; CDR2 reads SMNVEV (reference sequence). CDR3 length: 15 amino acids. V shed 4 bases and J shed 3 bases, with 16 bases lying between them. The CDR3 protein is CASSSVGGDNYEQYF. CDR3 nucleotide sequence: TGTGCCAGCAGTTCCGTAGGAGGTGACAACTACGAGCAGTACTTC.

The V and J genes are TRBV11-3 and TRBJ2-1, with 10 bases fitting TRBD1. V shed 0 bases and J 10 bases; nucleotides not matched to a gene: 3. The CDR3 loop spans 14 amino acids. CDR1 SGHNT and CDR2 YENEEA come from the germline V gene. The CDR3 nucleotides read TGTGCCAGCAGCTTAGATGGGACAGGGGCCGAGCAGTTCTTC. It yields the protein CASSLDGTGAEQFF.

This clone was observed a single time. The V gene is TRBV7-9, the J gene TRBJ2-5; D is tentatively TRBD1 or TRBD2 (6 bases each). V lost 5 bases and J 5 bases, leaving 24 bases between the germline ends. Germline CDR1 and CDR2: SEHNR and FQNEAQ (reference sequence). CDR3 length: 17 residues. CDR3 nucleotides: TGTGCCAGCAGCCCTCCCGGTTGGGGGGCGTTCGAGGAGACCCAGTACTTC. This translates into CASSPPGWGAFEETQYF.

J is TRBJ2-7 and V is TRBV6-1; weak D call: TRBD2 (7 bases). This CDR3 is built from 14 residues. The V and J ends lost 4 bases and 4 bases respectively, with 14 bases between them. CDR1 is MNHNS and CDR2 is SASEGT in the germline V gene. The CDR3: CASSVRGAGYEQYF. CDR3 sequence (DNA): TGTGCCAGCAGTGTTCGGGGGGCGGGTTACGAGCAGTACTTC.

V is TRBV4-3 and J is TRBJ1-4; 7 positions match TRBD1. CDR1 is LGHNA and CDR2 is YSLEER in the germline V gene. The CDR3 runs to 15 residues. With V trimmed by 1 base and J by 8 bases, 7 bases remained unmatched. The CDR3 loop reads CASSQGQGVGEKLFF. In nucleotides, the CDR3 is TGCGCCAGCAGCCAAGGACAGGGAGTAGGAGAAAAACTGTTTTTT.

This rearrangement joins TRBV5-4 to TRBJ2-7, with 9 bases matching TRBD1. Germline V gene lookup returns CDR1 SGHNT and CDR2 YYREEE (reference sequence). This CDR3 has 16 amino acids. The V and J ends lost 0 bases and 1 base, in that order; junction bases with no gene match: 5. The CDR3 reads CASSLATGGRSYEQYF. CDR3 bases: TGTGCCAGCAGCTTGGCCACAGGGGGCAGGTCCTACGAGCAGTACTTC.

This sequence joins TRBV9 and TRBJ1-6; no definite D call. Germline V gene lookup returns CDR1 SGDLS and CDR2 YYNGEE. V gave up 4 bases and J gave up 9 bases, with 11 bases separating them. The CDR3 covers 13 residues. CDR3 in amino acids: CASSPHEGSPLHF. CDR3 sequence (DNA): TGTGCCAGCAGCCCTCATGAGGGTTCACCCCTCCACTTT. Combining the CDR3 with reference TRBV9 and TRBJ1-6 gives the whole variable domain DSGVTQTPKHLITATGQRVTLRCSPRSGDLSVYWYQQSLDQGLQFLIQYYNGEERAKGNILERFSAQQFPDLHSELNLSSLELGDSALYFCASSPHEGSPLHFGNGTRLTVT.

This chain's CDR3 is CASSGPRGAYEQYF. As DNA, the CDR3 is TGTGCCAGCAGCGGCCCGCGGGGGGCCTACGAGCAGTACTTC. This chain connects TRBV13 to TRBJ2-7; 8 bases are shared with TRBD2. The CDR3 spans 14 residues. Per germline, CDR1 PRHDT and CDR2 FYEKMQ (reference sequence). The trim removed 5 bases at V and 2 bases at J, leaving 5 bases unmatched.

As concerns this clone: Other DNA sequences in this specimen translate into the identical CDR3. This chain links TRBV5-6 with TRBJ1-1; D is uncertain. CDR3 length equals 14 residues. Germline loops: CDR1 SGHDT, CDR2 YYEEEE. Trimming left V 2 bases short and J 0 bases short, with 8 bases between. This CDR3 reads CASSLGVMNTEAFF. In DNA, the CDR3 is TGTGCCAGCAGCTTAGGTGTCATGAACACTGAAGCTTTCTTT.

This clone showed up just once. Within the sample, other DNA sequences also encode this same CDR3. This rearrangement joins TRBV7-9 to TRBJ2-5; 13 bases agree with TRBD2. In germline, CDR1 is SEHNR, CDR2 FQNEAQ (reference sequence). Trimming took 1 base from V and 2 from J; bases not matched to a gene: 1. The CDR3 covers 16 residues. This CDR3 reads CASSLGLAGGQETQYF. The CDR3 nucleotides read TGTGCCAGCAGCTTAGGACTAGCGGGGGGTCAAGAGACCCAGTACTTC.

The CDR3 nucleotides read TGTGCCAGCAGTTCTTTCGGCGGGGGGGCAGCAGATACGCAGTATTTT. Its protein product is CASSSFGGGAADTQYF. The chain employs TRBV6-5 and TRBJ2-3; 9 nucleotides agree with TRBD2. Germline V gives CDR1 MNHEY, CDR2 SVGAGI. The CDR3 has 16 amino acids. The V and J ends lost 4 bases and 4 bases, in that order; junction bases with no gene match: 9.

This sequence joins TRBV11-2 and TRBJ1-2; D uncertain. The ends were cut back, 5 bases at V and 2 bases at J, with 9 bases in the middle. The germline gives CDR1 SGHAT, CDR2 FQNNGV. The CDR3 length is 13 residues. The CDR3 DNA reads TGTGCCAGCAGCCCCGGGAGAAACTATGGCTACACCTTC. Translation: CASSPGRNYGYTF.